Below, one T cell receptor (beta chain) is given with its context. The CDR3 has 16 residues. V trimming: 1 base; J trimming: 2 bases; junction bases outside the gene matches: 1. CDR1 and CDR2 from the germline V gene are KGHDR and SFDVKD. These data belong to a study of T cells after yellow fever vaccination. MiXCR was run by TCRdb on the 5' RACE reads, yielding one entry per CDR3 protein. The sample contains about 630,000 distinct CDR3 sequences, roughly 12% of which appear only once. The source material was PBMCs, sampled on the day of the yellow fever booster vaccination. V and J are TRBV24-1 and TRBJ1-5; TRBD1 agrees at 10 bases. The receptor was derived from a man aged 25-40 years who received the YFV17D yellow fever vaccine. The CDR3 region has the DNA TGTGCCACCAGTGATTTTGGGACAGGGGGCAATCAGCCCCAGCATTTT. Translating gives CATSDFGTGGNQPQHF.